This T cell receptor (beta chain) was observed in a study of a mutant IDH1 vaccine in newly diagnosed glioma. The overall study: Eight vaccinations reached patients in weeks 1, 3, 5, 7, 11, 15, 19 and 23. Once 4-6 weeks had passed after radiotherapy alone, vaccination started, or it started with temozolomide cycles. Study-level findings and limits: Among patients, around 95% showed immune responses induced by the vaccine.

Germline V gene data show CDR1 as SGHTA and CDR2 as FQGNSA. CDR3 size: 17 residues. The V and J ends lost 0 bases and 9 bases, in that order; junction bases with no gene match: 9. Profiling relied on immunoSEQ multiplex PCR, and the TCRdb table lists in-frame clones only, not all of them. The data hold over 95,000 clones, with roughly 90% observed a single time. The time point: week 11, during vaccination. Mutant IDH1 20-mer peptide, at 300 ug, made up each vaccine dose, with topical imiquimod. Astrocytomas found in donors were new, WHO grade 3 or 4, IDH1-mutant and ATRX-lost. Turning to this clone: The antigen is unknown.

The V gene is TRBV7-2, the J gene TRBJ2-1, with TRBD2 matching 12 bases. The TCR was taken from a woman aged 50 to 60 with glioma. Sequenced material: PBMCs, taken from a glioma patient whose treatment included an IDH1 peptide vaccine. CDR3 in amino acids: CASSLAAATSGRGEQFF. The DNA for the CDR3 is TGTGCCAGCAGCTTAGCGGCCGCGACTAGCGGGAGAGGTGAGCAGTTCTTC.